The subject of this entry is one T cell receptor beta chain. What antigen it recognizes has not been identified. No qualities accompany the bases; no much larger clone lies one base away. This sample is part of a study of Ad26.COV2.S vaccination and SARS-CoV-2 variants (dated by TCRdb to about 2021). Notes on the research overall: Donors in the vaccine arm were drawn from COV1001, a multicentre, randomized, double-blind, placebo-controlled phase I-IIa trial testing Ad26.COV2.S in healthy adults. Throughout the experiments and outcome assessment, investigators stayed blinded to trial group allocation. Dosing of Ad26.COV2.S was intramuscular, at either 5x10^10 or 1x10^11 viral particles, delivered as one shot or as two shots spaced 56 days apart. Trial participants were randomized into five groups of five, in which low-dose or high-dose Ad26.COV2.S was given once or twice, or placebo was given on both occasions. A total of some 30 samples were included in the TCR-sequenced set, comprising 19 Ad26.COV2.S vaccine recipients, 5 placebo recipients and 8 SARS-CoV-2 convalescent individuals. Sequencing of the TCRbeta repertoire served to evaluate the specificity and breadth of SARS-CoV-2-reactive T cell receptors following Ad26.COV2.S vaccination. The paper as a whole reports these results and caveats: Spike-specific TCR breadth was higher in Ad26.COV2.S recipients than in placebo recipients (P = 0.0014). After vaccination, spike-specific CD8+ and CD4+ T cell responses were reported to show substantial breadth. Comparing responses between vaccine doses or regimens was not something the study was powered to do. It was noted by the authors that total T cell responses may have been underestimated by the TCR breadth and depth analyses. Non-spike TCR breadth was comparable between vaccine and placebo recipients, consistent with the vaccine containing only spike.

The immunoSEQ Assay was used to sequence TCRbeta CDR3 regions. After extraction, genomic DNA underwent amplification by bias-controlled multiplex PCR, followed by high-throughput sequencing. The paper's processing steps were these. To quantify the absolute abundance of every unique TCRbeta CDR3 region, sequences were collapsed and filtered. T cell fraction was estimated by normalization of TCRbeta template counts to usable DNA, with usable DNA being measured through amplification of reference genes present in all nucleated cells. Repertoire TCRs were annotated as SARS-CoV-2-specific when V gene, CDR3 amino acid sequence and J gene were exactly matched to a known reactive TCR set. MIRA supplied the reference SARS-CoV-2 TCR set, which was filtered for enrichment in COVID-19-positive ImmuneCODE repertoires so that public or cross-reactive TCRs were removed. Based on the MIRA antigens, annotated TCRs were further analysed at the level of specific ORF or position within ORF. Breadth was defined as annotated unique rearrangements over total unique productive rearrangements; depth was the summed frequency of those rearrangements. Group comparisons of TCR breadth used two-sided Wilcoxon rank-sum tests. The table comes from immuneACCESS by way of TCRdb, which keeps in-frame sequences with V and J called. Part of the clones is missing from these tables; in studies checked, under half for an unresolved V gene and the rest for unknown reasons. V, J and clone size reflect that table, while D and trimming were determined from the DNA. The table for this sample lists roughly 460,000 clones; 80% to 90% of them were counted only once. 1.5% to 2% of the sample rests with the top ten.

The CDR3 has 14 amino acids, counting the end cysteine and phenylalanine. This entry keeps only the CDR3 DNA: 42 bases, framed from base 1. V is shortened by 5 bases, J by 0 bases, and the region joining them spans 10 bases. For CDR1 and CDR2, the germline V gene (reference sequence) lists MNHEY and SMNVEV. The treatment or condition label for this specimen denotes: 15 to 20 received Ad26.COV2.S at low or high dose, single or two shots; roughly 5 received placebo; per-sample allocation not given. Repertoires of vaccine and placebo recipients were sequenced from samples collected on day 63 after the first injection. Cohort 1b enrolled about two dozen adults aged 18-55 years at a single site in Boston, USA, between 29 July and 7 August 2020. Ad26.COV2.S was a replication-incompetent adenovirus type 26 vector expressing a prefusion-stabilized SARS-CoV-2 spike protein from the original Wuhan strain.

This clonotype was sampled from a person aged 18-60 years who received the Ad26.COV2.S COVID-19 vaccine or a placebo. This chain is built from TRBV27 and TRBJ1-2, with TRBD1 tentatively as D gene (6 bases match). The sequencing used peripheral blood, collected in a trial of Ad26.COV2.S vaccine versus placebo. DNA sequence: TGTGCCAGCAGTCAACAGGGTTCTAACTATGGCTACACCTTC. It specifies CASSQQGSNYGYTF.